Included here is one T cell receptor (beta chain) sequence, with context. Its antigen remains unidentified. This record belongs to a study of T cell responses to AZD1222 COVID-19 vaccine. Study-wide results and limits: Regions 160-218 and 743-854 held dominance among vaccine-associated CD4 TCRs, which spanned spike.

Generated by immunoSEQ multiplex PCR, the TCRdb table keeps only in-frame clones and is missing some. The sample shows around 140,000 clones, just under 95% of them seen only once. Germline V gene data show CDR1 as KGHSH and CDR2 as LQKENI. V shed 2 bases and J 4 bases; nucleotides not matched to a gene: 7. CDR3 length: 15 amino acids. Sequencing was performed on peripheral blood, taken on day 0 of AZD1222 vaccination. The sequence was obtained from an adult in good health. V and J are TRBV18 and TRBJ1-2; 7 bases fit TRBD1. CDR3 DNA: TGTGCCAGCTCACCATCGGGGCAGGGGGGCTATGGCTACACCTTC. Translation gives CASSPSGQGGYGYTF.